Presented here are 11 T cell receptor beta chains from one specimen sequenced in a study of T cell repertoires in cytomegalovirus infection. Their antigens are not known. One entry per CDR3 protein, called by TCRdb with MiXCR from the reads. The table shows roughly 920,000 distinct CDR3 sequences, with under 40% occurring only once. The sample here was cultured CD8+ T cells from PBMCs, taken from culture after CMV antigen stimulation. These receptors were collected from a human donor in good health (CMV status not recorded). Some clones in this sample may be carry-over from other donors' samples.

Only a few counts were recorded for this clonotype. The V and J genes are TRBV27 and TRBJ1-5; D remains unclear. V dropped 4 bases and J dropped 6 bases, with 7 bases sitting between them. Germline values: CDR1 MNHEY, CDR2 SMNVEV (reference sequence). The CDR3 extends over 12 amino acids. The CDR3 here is CASSSAGQPQHF. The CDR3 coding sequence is TGTGCCAGCAGTTCCGCGGGTCAGCCCCAGCATTTT.

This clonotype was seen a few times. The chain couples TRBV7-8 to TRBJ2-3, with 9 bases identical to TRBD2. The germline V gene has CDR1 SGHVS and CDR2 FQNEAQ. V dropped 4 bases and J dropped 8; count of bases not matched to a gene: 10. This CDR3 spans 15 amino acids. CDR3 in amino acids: CASSSWNSGGGTQYF. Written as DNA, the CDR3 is TGTGCCAGCAGCTCTTGGAATAGCGGGGGTGGTACGCAGTATTTT.

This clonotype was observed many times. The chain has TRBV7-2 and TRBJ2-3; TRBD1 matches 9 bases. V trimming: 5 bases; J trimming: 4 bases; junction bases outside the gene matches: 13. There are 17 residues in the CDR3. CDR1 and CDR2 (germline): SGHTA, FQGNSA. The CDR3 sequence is CASSPRDRASSADTQYF. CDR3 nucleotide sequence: TGTGCCAGCAGCCCCCGGGACAGGGCTTCTTCTGCAGATACGCAGTATTTT. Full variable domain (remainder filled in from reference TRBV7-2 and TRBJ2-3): GAGVSQSPSNKVTEKGKDVELRCDPISGHTALYWYRQSLGQGLEFLIYFQGNSAPDKSGLPSDRFSAERTGGSVSTLTIQRTQQEDSAVYLCASSPRDRASSADTQYFGPGTRLTVL.

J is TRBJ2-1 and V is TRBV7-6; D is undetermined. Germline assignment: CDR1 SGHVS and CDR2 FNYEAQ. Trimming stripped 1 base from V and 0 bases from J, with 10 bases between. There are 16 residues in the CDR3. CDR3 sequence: CASSLEVPTSYNEQFF. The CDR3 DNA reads TGTGCCAGCAGCTTAGAGGTGCCCACCTCCTACAATGAGCAGTTCTTC.

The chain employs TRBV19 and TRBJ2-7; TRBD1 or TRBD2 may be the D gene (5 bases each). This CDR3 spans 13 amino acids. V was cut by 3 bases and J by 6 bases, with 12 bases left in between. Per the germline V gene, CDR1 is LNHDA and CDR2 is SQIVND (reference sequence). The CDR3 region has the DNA TGTGCCAGTAGTATTGTGGCAGGGACCGAGCAGTACGTC. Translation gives CASSIVAGTEQYV.

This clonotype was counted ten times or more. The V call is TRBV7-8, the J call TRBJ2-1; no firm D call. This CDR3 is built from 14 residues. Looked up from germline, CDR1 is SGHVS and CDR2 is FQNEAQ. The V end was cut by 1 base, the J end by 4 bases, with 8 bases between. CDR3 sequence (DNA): TGTGCCAGCAGCTTAGGTCCGGATTACAATGAGCAGTTCTTC. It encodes CASSLGPDYNEQFF.

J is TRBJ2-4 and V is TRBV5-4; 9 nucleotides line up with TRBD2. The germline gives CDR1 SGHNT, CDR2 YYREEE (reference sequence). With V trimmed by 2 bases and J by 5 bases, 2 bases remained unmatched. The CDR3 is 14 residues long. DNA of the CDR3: TGTGCCAGCAGCTTTAGCGGGGGTGAAAACATTCAGTACTTC. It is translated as CASSFSGGENIQYF.

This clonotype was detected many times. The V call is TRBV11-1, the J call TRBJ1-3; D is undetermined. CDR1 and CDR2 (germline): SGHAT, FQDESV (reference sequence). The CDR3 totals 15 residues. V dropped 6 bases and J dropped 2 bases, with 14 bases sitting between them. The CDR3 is CASSCCGATGNTIYF. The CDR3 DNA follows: TGTGCCAGCAGTTGTTGTGGAGCCACTGGAAACACCATATATTTT.

The DNA of the CDR3 is TGTGCCAGCAGTTTCTCATATGAGCAGTTCTTC. It is translated as CASSFSYEQFF. The chain employs TRBV28 and TRBJ2-1, with unresolved D. With 3 bases removed from V and 8 bases from J, the gap between germline ends came to 5 bases. The CDR3 sequence is 11 residues long. Germline V CDR1 and CDR2: MDHEN, SYDVKM.

The CDR3 DNA reads TGTGCCAGCAGCGTCGACGGGGATCACACAGATACGCAGTATTTT. It specifies CASSVDGDHTDTQYF. This sequence joins TRBV9 and TRBJ2-3; D is perhaps TRBD2 (5 bases). V was clipped by 2 bases and J by 2 bases, with 12 bases between them. CDR3 length: 15 residues. The germline gives CDR1 SGDLS, CDR2 YYNGEE. Drawing the rest from reference TRBV9 and TRBJ2-3, the complete variable domain is DSGVTQTPKHLITATGQRVTLRCSPRSGDLSVYWYQQSLDQGLQFLIQYYNGEERAKGNILERFSAQQFPDLHSELNLSSLELGDSALYFCASSVDGDHTDTQYFGPGTRLTVL.

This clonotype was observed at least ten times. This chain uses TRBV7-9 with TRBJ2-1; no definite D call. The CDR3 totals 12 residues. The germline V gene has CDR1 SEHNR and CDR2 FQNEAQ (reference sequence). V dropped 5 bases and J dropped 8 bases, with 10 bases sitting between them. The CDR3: CASSQSVDEQFF. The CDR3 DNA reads TGTGCCAGCAGCCAATCAGTCGATGAGCAGTTCTTC.